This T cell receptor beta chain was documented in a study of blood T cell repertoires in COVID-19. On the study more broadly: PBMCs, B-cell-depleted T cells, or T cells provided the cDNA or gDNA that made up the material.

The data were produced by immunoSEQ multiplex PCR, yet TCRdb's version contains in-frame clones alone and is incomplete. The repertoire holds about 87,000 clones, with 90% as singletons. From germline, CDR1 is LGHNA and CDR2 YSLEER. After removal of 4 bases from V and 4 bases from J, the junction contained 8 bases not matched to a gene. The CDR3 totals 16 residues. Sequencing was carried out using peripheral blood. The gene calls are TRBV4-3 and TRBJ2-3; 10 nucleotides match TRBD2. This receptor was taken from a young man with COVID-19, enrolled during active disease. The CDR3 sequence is CASSLRASGSPDTQYF. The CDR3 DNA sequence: TGCGCCAGCAGCCTGCGGGCTAGCGGGAGCCCAGATACGCAGTATTTT.